Detailed here is one T cell receptor beta chain. No antigen is known for it. The source of the sample is a study of PD-1 blockade in classical Hodgkin lymphoma. The repertoire was sequenced with immunoSEQ multiplex PCR; TCRdb's copy has only in-frame clones and lacks some. The profile shows about 84,000 clones, about 89% of them singletons. Following autologous stem cell transplantation, relapse occurred in every patient, and exposure to brentuximab vedotin varied. This CDR3 is 12 amino acids long. Germline V gene sequence: CDR1 MNHEY, CDR2 SVGAGI. The ends were cut back, 2 bases at V and 1 base at J, with 1 base in the middle. Overall study findings and caveats: Initiation of nivolumab under 1 year after ASCT led to exclusion of patients. Although disease activity or prior therapy may be involved, causes of the repertoire differences remain undefined. Diversity similar to that of newly diagnosed patients was seen at baseline in complete responders.

The source is a human donor with classical Hodgkin lymphoma. The specimen was peripheral blood mononuclear cells (PBMCs), collected at baseline. This chain links TRBV6-5 with TRBJ2-3; D not resolved. The CDR3 bases are TGTGCCAGCAGTTACGGCACAGATACGCAGTATTTT. It encodes CASSYGTDTQYF.